A single sample is the source of the 25 T cell receptor beta chains below, sequenced in a study of T cells expressing NK-cell markers. TCRdb reworked the 5' RACE reads into one entry per CDR3 protein, no DNA. The table lists about 460,000 distinct CDR3 sequences. Sequenced: blood T cells: a sorted CD56 or NKG2C T cell subset, CD4+ or CD8+ T cells, or bulk PBMC T cells (not recorded which). These receptors all stem from a woman in her 50s in good health.

The chain recombines TRBV12-3 or TRBV12-4 with TRBJ2-7; the TCRdb call, TRBD1, lacks DNA for checking. This CDR3 has 15 amino acids. The CDR3 is CASSPRGVPPYEQYF.

The CDR3 is CASSTLGLAGTTDTQYF. The gene calls are TRBV5-1 and TRBJ2-3; TCRdb's assignment of TRBD2 cannot be checked, as there is no DNA. The CDR3 loop spans 17 amino acids. CDR1 is SGHRS, CDR2 YFSETQ, per germline.

The chain uses TRBV3-1 and TRBJ1-1; TCRdb returns TRBD1, unconfirmable since there is no DNA. The germline V gene encodes CDR1 LGHDT and CDR2 YNNKEL (reference sequence). The length of the CDR3 is 13 residues. This CDR3 is CASSSTGYTEAFF.

CDR3 region: CSAESGRGIDTQYF. This rearrangement joins TRBV20-1 to TRBJ2-3; TCRdb reports TRBD2, a call that lacks DNA to check it against. The CDR3 has 14 residues. Looked up from germline, CDR1 is DFQATT and CDR2 is SNEGSKA (reference sequence).

This chain joins TRBV12-3 or TRBV12-4 and TRBJ2-5; TCRdb reports TRBD2, a call that lacks DNA to check it against. The CDR3 extends over 17 amino acids. CDR3: CASSLDLGGRLLETQYF.

V usage is TRBV5-1 and J usage is TRBJ2-2; TCRdb's D gene call, TRBD2, goes unchecked for lack of DNA. CDR3 length: 17 amino acids. CDR1 and CDR2 from the germline V gene are SGHRS and YFSETQ. CDR3 loop: CASSLVAGGRGTGELFF.

The chain carries TRBV12-3 or TRBV12-4 and TRBJ2-1; the D call from TCRdb, TRBD1, cannot be confirmed without DNA. This CDR3 contains 15 residues. This CDR3 is CASRGATGSYNEQFF.

The chain recombines TRBV7-2 with TRBJ2-2. The CDR3 totals 13 residues. The germline gives CDR1 SGHTA, CDR2 FQGNSA. The CDR3 region is CASSLVMAGELFF.

V is TRBV7-9 and J is TRBJ2-1; TCRdb indicates TRBD1, and absent DNA this call remains unverified. The germline gives CDR1 SEHNR, CDR2 FQNEAQ (reference sequence). This CDR3 contains 15 residues. Here the CDR3 reads CASSFSGQGEDEQFF.

The chain has TRBV27 and TRBJ1-1; the TRBD1 assignment by TCRdb is unverifiable without DNA. CDR3 length equals 16 residues. Germline CDR1 MNHEY, CDR2 SMNVEV (reference sequence). The CDR3 here is CASSLRAGSGNTEAFF.

This chain links TRBV20-1 with TRBJ2-3; TCRdb calls TRBD1, which cannot be checked without DNA. Per germline, CDR1 DFQATT and CDR2 SNEGSKA (reference sequence). The CDR3 has 11 residues. The CDR3 loop reads CSARAQGPAYF.

The chain combines TRBV7-7 with TRBJ2-2; there is no DNA to check the TCRdb D call of TRBD1. The germline V gene encodes CDR1 SSHAT and CDR2 FNYEAQ (reference sequence). The CDR3 is 15 residues long. CDR3 region: CASSSIRGITGELFF.

This CDR3 reads CASRWDRGYEQFF. The chain uses TRBV12-3 or TRBV12-4 and TRBJ2-1; the D call from TCRdb, TRBD1, cannot be confirmed without DNA. This CDR3 has 13 amino acids.

The chain employs TRBV6-5 and TRBJ2-3; TCRdb's D call, TRBD2, is unchecked because there is no DNA. The CDR3 loop spans 15 amino acids. CDR1 and CDR2 from the germline V gene are MNHEY and SVGAGI. The CDR3 sequence: CASRPIAGWADTQYF.

The chain links TRBV9 to TRBJ2-1. The germline gives CDR1 SGDLS, CDR2 YYNGEE. The CDR3 contains 14 residues. CDR3: CASSVDYGRNEQFF. The entire variable domain, with the rest obtained from reference TRBV9 and TRBJ2-1, is as follows: DSGVTQTPKHLITATGQRVTLRCSPRSGDLSVYWYQQSLDQGLQFLIQYYNGEERAKGNILERFSAQQFPDLHSELNLSSLELGDSALYFCASSVDYGRNEQFFGPGTRLTVL.

The chain is built from TRBV3-1 and TRBJ2-1; TCRdb's D call of TRBD1 is untestable without DNA. The V gene's germline CDR1 is LGHDT and CDR2 YNNKEL (reference sequence). CDR3 size: 16 residues. The chain's CDR3 is CASSRNSGQSYNEQFF.

V is TRBV7-9 and J is TRBJ2-7; the TCRdb call, TRBD2, lacks DNA for checking. The germline V gene encodes CDR1 SEHNR and CDR2 FQNEAQ (reference sequence). This CDR3 has 18 amino acids. CDR3 region: CASSLGTSGSEVRYEQYF.

J is TRBJ2-5 and V is TRBV20-1. Looked up from germline, CDR1 is DFQATT and CDR2 is SNEGSKA (reference sequence). CDR3 size: 13 residues. The chain's CDR3 is CSASLDTEETQYF.

This sequence joins TRBV12-3 or TRBV12-4 and TRBJ2-2; TCRdb names TRBD1, which stays unverified in the absence of DNA. The CDR3 totals 15 residues. The CDR3 reads CASSRDPLIAGELFF.

The genes are TRBV20-1 and TRBJ2-7. From germline, CDR1 is DFQATT and CDR2 SNEGSKA (reference sequence). This CDR3 comprises 11 residues. This chain's CDR3 is CSASLGYEQYF.

The rearrangement joins TRBV11-2 to TRBJ2-4; TCRdb's D call of TRBD1 is untestable without DNA. The CDR3 length is 17 residues. The germline gives CDR1 SGHAT, CDR2 FQNNGV. The CDR3 loop reads CASSLSGQGAAKNIQYF.

The gene calls are TRBV12-3 or TRBV12-4 and TRBJ2-1; as DNA is missing, the TRBD1 call by TCRdb cannot be tested. The CDR3 runs to 15 residues. CDR3 amino acids: CASTRGGFSYNEQFF.

The CDR3: CATSDLLRWGNEQFF. The rearrangement uses TRBV24-1 and TRBJ2-1. This CDR3 spans 15 amino acids. Germline V gene sequence: CDR1 KGHDR, CDR2 SFDVKD.

This rearrangement joins TRBV19 to TRBJ2-7; TCRdb picks TRBD1, but there is no DNA to check that call. The CDR3 sequence is 13 residues long. CDR1 and CDR2 (germline): LNHDA, SQIVND (reference sequence). This chain's CDR3 is CATGTGGFYEQYF.

The chain's CDR3 is CASSLWPPDNEQFF. The V gene is TRBV27, the J gene TRBJ2-1; the TCRdb D gene call, TRBD2, has no DNA to confirm it. The CDR3 has 14 residues. Germline V gene data show CDR1 as MNHEY and CDR2 as SMNVEV (reference sequence).